Shown below are 10 T cell receptor beta chains from a single sample sequenced in a study of OX40 agonist ivuxolimab in advanced cancers. TCRdb's copy holds only in-frame clones and misses some; the assay was immunoSEQ multiplex PCR. The sample records tens of thousands of clones, approximately 90% being singletons. Sequenced material: CD4+ or CD8+ T cells sorted from blood, taken in a trial of the OX40 agonist ivuxolimab. These receptors were obtained from an adult with an advanced solid tumor such as melanoma, head and neck, liver or kidney cancer.

The rearrangement links TRBV10-1 to TRBJ2-5; D possibly corresponds to TRBD1 (6 bases). The J call is in doubt because the DNA end fits TRBJ2-7 better. The germline V gene has CDR1 WNHNN and CDR2 SYGVQD (reference sequence). This CDR3 contains 15 residues. The CDR3, as DNA: TGCGCCAGCAGTGAGCGGGACACCCCTCCCTACGAGCAGTACTTC. Residues: CASSERDTPPYEQYF.

The J gene is TRBJ2-2, the V gene TRBV30; weak D call: TRBD2 (5 bases). Per germline, CDR1 GTSNPN and CDR2 SVGIG (reference sequence). Trimming took off 4 bases at V and 3 bases at J, with 12 bases between the two ends. The CDR3 is 14 amino acids. The CDR3 here is CAWTTVAHTGELFF. CDR3 DNA: TGTGCCTGGACCACTGTAGCGCACACCGGGGAGCTGTTTTTT. The full variable domain, in which reference TRBV30 and TRBJ2-2 provide the parts outside the CDR3, is SQTIHQWPATLVQPVGSPLSLECTVEGTSNPNLYWYRQAAGRGLQLLFYSVGIGQISSEVPQNLSASRPQDRQFILSSKKLLLSDSGFYLCAWTTVAHTGELFFGEGSRLTVL.

The chain employs TRBV23-1 and TRBJ2-4, with TRBD1 matching over 8 bases. TRBV23-1 is given ORF status, its function remaining uncertain. Trimming at V came to 4 bases and at J to 0 bases, leaving 5 bases not matched to a gene. The CDR3 contains 16 residues. CDR3 sequence (DNA): TGCGCCAGCAGTCCGGGACAGGATAAAGCCAAAAACATTCAGTACTTC. Translation gives CASSPGQDKAKNIQYF.

Worth noting for this clone: Other DNA sequences in this specimen translate into the identical CDR3. The chain is built from TRBV2 and TRBJ2-1; TRBD2 might be the D (5 bases). V lost 1 base, J lost 4 bases, and 11 bases lay in between. Germline V gene sequence: CDR1 SNHLY, CDR2 FYNNEI. The CDR3 runs 15 residues. The CDR3 is CASSEGTSGYNEQFF. In DNA form, the CDR3 reads TGTGCCAGCAGTGAAGGTACTAGTGGGTACAATGAGCAGTTCTTC.

The gene calls are TRBV11-2 and TRBJ2-7; TRBD1 aligns across 9 bases. V was pared by 5 bases and J by 4 bases, with 6 bases of the junction left unmatched. CDR3 length equals 14 residues. Per the germline V gene, CDR1 is SGHAT and CDR2 is FQNNGV. In DNA form, the CDR3 reads TGTGCCAGCAGCGTTGGACAGGGGACGTACGAGCAGTACTTC. Translating it yields CASSVGQGTYEQYF.

V is TRBV27 and J is TRBJ2-2, with 11 bases aligning to TRBD2. The CDR3 covers 16 residues. Germline values: CDR1 MNHEY, CDR2 SMNVEV (reference sequence). J was trimmed by 1 base and V by 7 bases; bases with no gene match: 5. As DNA, the CDR3 is TGTGCCAGCACCAGACTAGCGGGGATGAACACCGGGGAGCTGTTTTTT. This translates into CASTRLAGMNTGELFF.

In this sample, this clone turned up a few times. The genes are TRBV30 and TRBJ1-6; unclear D gene. V lost 0 bases to trimming and J lost 6 bases, with 9 bases between them. In germline, CDR1 is GTSNPN, CDR2 SVGIG (reference sequence). CDR3 length: 14 residues. In DNA, the CDR3 is TGTGCCTGGAGTGTAGGAGGGCGTAATTCACCCCTCCACTTT. Amino acid sequence: CAWSVGGRNSPLHF.

The chain couples TRBV11-3 to TRBJ1-3; 7 nucleotides line up with TRBD1. The CDR3 is 17 residues long. The germline gives CDR1 SGHNT, CDR2 YENEEA. With V trimmed by 5 bases and J by 0 bases, 10 bases remained unmatched. The DNA for the CDR3 is TGTGCCAGCAGCCCCCGGGACAGTCACTTCTCTGGAAACACCATATATTTT. This codes for CASSPRDSHFSGNTIYF.

In this sample, this clone turned up once. The gene calls are TRBV7-5 and TRBJ1-6. TRBV7-5 corresponds to a pseudogene. CDR3 length: 14 amino acids. The CDR3 spells CARSLCQPNSPLHF. CDR3 bases: TGTGCCAGAAGCTTATGCCAGCCGAATTCACCCCTCCACTTT.

This clone is a singleton in its sample. The gene calls are TRBV7-8 and TRBJ2-7; 7 nucleotides match TRBD1. CDR1 is SGHVS and CDR2 is FQNEAQ in the germline V gene. The junction had 8 bases not matched to a gene; V was cut back by 2 bases and J by 4 bases. This CDR3 comprises 15 residues. The CDR3 loop reads CASSLPTGQTYEQYF. CDR3 nucleotides: TGTGCCAGCAGCTTACCGACGGGACAGACGTACGAGCAGTACTTC.